The 4 T cell receptor beta chains listed next were all sequenced from one sample in a study of T cells in Graves' hyperthyroidism and ophthalmopathy. TCR beta CDR3 regions were amplified from RNA. The study used the HTBI primer set for a first-round RT-PCR of the TCR CDR3. TCRdb reprocessed the multiplex PCR reads via MiXCR and lists one record per CDR3 protein. Of approximately 870,000 distinct CDR3 sequences listed, about two fifths are singletons. The sample was blood. These TCRs come from a man younger than 30 with Graves' hyperthyroidism.

The chain employs TRBV19 and TRBJ1-1, with 7 positions matching TRBD1. CDR3 size: 15 residues. V shed 6 bases, J shed 4 bases, and the junction held 11 bases outside the gene matches. CDR1 LNHDA and CDR2 SQIVND come from the germline V gene (reference sequence). The CDR3 region has the DNA TGTGCCAGTAGCTACGACAGGGCCAGGGGCACTGAAGCTTTCTTT. It translates to CASSYDRARGTEAFF.

The CDR3 reads CASSLETGGSDEQYF. As DNA, the CDR3 is TGCGCCAGCAGCTTGGAAACAGGGGGATCCGACGAGCAGTACTTC. The V gene is TRBV5-1, the J gene TRBJ2-7; 8 bases match TRBD1. CDR3 length: 15 residues. Germline-derived CDR1 and CDR2 are SGHRS and YFSETQ. V lost 0 bases to trimming and J lost 5 bases; unmatched junction nucleotides: 7.

The chain combines TRBV25-1 with TRBJ2-7; D uncertain. The germline gives CDR1 MGHDK, CDR2 SYGVNS. Between the trimmed V and J ends, which lost 8 bases and 1 base, there was a span of 9 bases. The CDR3 totals 12 residues. CDR3 DNA sequence: TGTGCCAGCGGAGAAGTTTCCTACGAGCAGTACTTC. This encodes CASGEVSYEQYF.

This clonotype was found a few times. A much larger clonotype is one base distant, so this may be a read error. The chain carries TRBV10-2 and TRBJ1-1; weak D call: TRBD1 (6 bases). This CDR3 region has 14 residues. CDR1 WSHSY and CDR2 SAAADI come from the germline V gene. V was cut by 8 bases and J by 4 bases, with 17 bases left in between. The CDR3, as DNA: TGCGCCAGCCTCCCCTCAGGGGCGTCCACTGAAGCTTTCTTT. It encodes CASLPSGASTEAFF.